What follows are 2 T cell receptor beta chains derived from one specimen sequenced in a study of radiation and T cells in renal cell carcinoma. Time point given: blood 4 weeks post-SBRT, at nephrectomy. Treatment described: 15 Gy SBRT to primary tumor, nephrectomy 4 weeks later. The repertoire was sequenced with immunoSEQ multiplex PCR; TCRdb's copy has only in-frame clones and lacks some. In the table there are roughly 170,000 clones, 88% of which are singletons. The source was blood, collected from a patient whose treatment included radiotherapy and nephrectomy. All receptors come from a woman aged 50 to 65 with renal cell carcinoma.

This clone appeared a single time. The J gene is TRBJ2-5, the V gene TRBV7-9; D not resolved. Trimming stripped 2 bases from V and 2 bases from J, with 9 bases between. This CDR3 spans 14 amino acids. Germline loops: CDR1 SEHNR, CDR2 FQNEAQ (reference sequence). CDR3 bases: TGTGCCAGCAGCTTATTGCCAGAACAAGAGACCCAGTACTTC. Protein product: CASSLLPEQETQYF.

V usage is TRBV6-5 and J usage is TRBJ2-1; 9 nucleotides agree with TRBD2. The V gene end was trimmed by 2 bases and the J gene end by 9 bases; junction bases not matched to a gene: 5. CDR1 is MNHEY, CDR2 SVGAGI, per germline. The CDR3 is 14 amino acids. CDR3 coding DNA: TGTGCCAGCAGTTACCGCGGGGGGGCCGGTGAGCAGTTCTTC. Protein product: CASSYRGGAGEQFF.